The clone carrying this T cell receptor (beta chain) was found a few times. Its cognate antigen is unknown. This record comes from a study of blood T cells in healthy people across ages. Study-level results: Long-lived and aged donors differed, with more naive CD4+ cells and higher diversity in the long-lived. The percentage of naive T cells correlated strongly with TCR beta diversity.

Using a J-beta primer mix together with a sample-barcoded 5' primer, a second PCR was run for about 6 to 11 cycles. The template-switch adaptor was a 5' adaptor with 12 random nucleotides. It tagged each cDNA molecule. Researchers report that each sample yielded at least 3 million CDR3-containing paired-end reads. In TCRdb, the 5' RACE reads were re-called with MiXCR into one record per CDR3 protein. The data hold fewer than 800,000 distinct CDR3 sequences, with about half observed a single time. The CDR3 consists of 15 residues. V lost 6 bases, J lost 0 bases, and 18 bases lay in between. Germline CDR1 is DFQATT and CDR2 is SNEGSKA (reference sequence).

The genes are TRBV20-1 and TRBJ2-7, with D tentatively TRBD1 (5 bases). The sequencing input was blood. The receptor's source is a woman aged 55-75 years in good health. As DNA, the CDR3 is TGCAGTGCCCAAGGGGCCAAGGATGACTCCTACGAGCAGTACTTC. Amino acid sequence: CSAQGAKDDSYEQYF.